The TCR beta chain under discussion was sequenced for a study of a mutant IDH1 vaccine in newly diagnosed glioma. Time point here: baseline, week 1 (first vaccination visit). Treatment defined: pre-vaccination baseline after standard-of-care therapy. Produced via immunoSEQ multiplex PCR; TCRdb's table is partial and in-frame only. The sample lists tens of thousands of clones, about nine tenths occurring once. The material sequenced was PBMCs, taken from a glioma patient treated with radiotherapy, temozolomide or both. The TCR originated in a man between 35 and 55 years old with glioma.

The CDR3 here is CASSLVGGDSYEQYF. The CDR3 region has the DNA TGCGCCAGCAGCTTGGTAGGGGGAGACTCCTACGAGCAGTACTTC. J is TRBJ2-7 and V is TRBV5-1, with a weak D call TRBD1 (6 bases). Germline V CDR1 and CDR2: SGHRS, YFSETQ. This CDR3 spans 15 amino acids. Trimming pared 0 bases from V and 0 bases from J, leaving 10 bases between.